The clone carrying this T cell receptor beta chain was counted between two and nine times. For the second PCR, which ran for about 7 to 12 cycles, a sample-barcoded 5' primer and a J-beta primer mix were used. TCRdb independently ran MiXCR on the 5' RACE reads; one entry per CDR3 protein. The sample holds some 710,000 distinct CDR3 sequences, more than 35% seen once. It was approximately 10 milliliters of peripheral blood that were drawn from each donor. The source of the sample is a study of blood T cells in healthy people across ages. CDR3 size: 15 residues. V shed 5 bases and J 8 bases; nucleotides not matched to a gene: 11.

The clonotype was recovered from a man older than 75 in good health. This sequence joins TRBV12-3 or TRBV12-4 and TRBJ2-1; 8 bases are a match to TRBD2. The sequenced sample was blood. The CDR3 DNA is TGTGCCAGCAGTGAGGCGTTCGGGGGGGGGGATGAGCAGTTCTTC. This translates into CASSEAFGGGDEQFF.